The clone carrying this T cell receptor beta chain appeared once. Random hexamers served to reverse transcribe roughly 0.5 to 1 ug RNA. A single record per CDR3 protein comes from TCRdb applying MiXCR to the immunoSEQ multiplex PCR reads. The sample has around 130,000 distinct CDR3 sequences, roughly 94% seen once; the top ten hold around 0.28%. This sample is drawn from a study of CD8 T cells in Susac syndrome. This TCR was sampled from a human donor with Susac syndrome. What was sequenced was CD8+ T cells from PBMCs.

The chain's CDR3 is CASSFLNEQYF. In DNA, the CDR3 is TGTGCCAGCAGCTTTTTGAACGAGCAGTACTTC. V and J are TRBV11-2 and TRBJ2-7; D is ambiguous. This CDR3 spans 11 amino acids. V dropped 3 bases and J dropped 5 bases, with 5 bases sitting between them. CDR1 and CDR2 from the germline V gene are SGHAT and FQNNGV.